This T cell receptor beta chain was observed in a study of cytomegalovirus exposure and HLA in healthy donors. The study's findings and limits: In a later analysis, a missense DCLRE1C variant was linked to TCR beta V- and J-gene trimming.

In germline, CDR1 is SGHRS, CDR2 YFSETQ. V lost 4 bases, J lost 3 bases, and 5 bases stayed unmatched. The CDR3 sequence is 14 residues long. Primers included in the PCR were 60 Vbeta and 13 Jbeta primers. Method: immunoSEQ multiplex PCR; TCRdb's copy keeps in-frame clones and lacks some. The table includes about 150,000 clones, over 70% detected once. This clone has only a few counts. The target antigen is unknown. The source material was PBMCs. The V call is TRBV5-1, the J call TRBJ1-1, with 8 bases lining up with TRBD1. The receptor's source is a man aged 25 to 40 in good health and CMV-seronegative. This CDR3 is CASSGQGADTEAFF. In nucleotides, the CDR3 is TGCGCCAGCAGCGGGCAGGGGGCGGACACTGAAGCTTTCTTT.